This TCR beta chain was identified during a study of Graves' ophthalmopathy and Graves' hyperthyroidism. Study findings and constraints: In blood appeared most of the expanded thyroid clonotypes whose frequency exceeded 0.001.

Active ophthalmopathy (CAS at least 3, NOSPECS at least 4), lasting under 3 months. Other autoimmune diseases, uncontrolled infections, pregnancy or lactation led to the exclusion of patients. A volume of about 9.7 ml of fresh peripheral blood supplied the PBMCs. Germline lookup yields CDR1 ENHRY and CDR2 SYGVKD. Trimming at V came to 10 bases and at J to 5 bases, leaving 13 bases not matched to a gene. CDR3 size: 15 residues. Using RNA transcripts, the TCR beta CDR3 regions were amplified. The workflow started with a first-round RT-PCR run with HTBI primers and then moved on to a second-round multiplex PCR. Via MiXCR, TCRdb re-called the multiplex PCR reads, giving one row per CDR3 protein. Of approximately 640,000 distinct CDR3 sequences listed, about 40% are singletons. In regard to this clonotype: What it binds is not known.

Sample: peripheral blood. The receptor was derived from an adult man with Graves' ophthalmopathy. This chain links TRBV10-3 with TRBJ1-4; 7 bases map to TRBD1. CDR3 loop: CASRAPTGRNEKLFF. CDR3 in DNA: TGTGCCAGCAGGGCCCCGACAGGGCGGAATGAAAAACTGTTTTTT.